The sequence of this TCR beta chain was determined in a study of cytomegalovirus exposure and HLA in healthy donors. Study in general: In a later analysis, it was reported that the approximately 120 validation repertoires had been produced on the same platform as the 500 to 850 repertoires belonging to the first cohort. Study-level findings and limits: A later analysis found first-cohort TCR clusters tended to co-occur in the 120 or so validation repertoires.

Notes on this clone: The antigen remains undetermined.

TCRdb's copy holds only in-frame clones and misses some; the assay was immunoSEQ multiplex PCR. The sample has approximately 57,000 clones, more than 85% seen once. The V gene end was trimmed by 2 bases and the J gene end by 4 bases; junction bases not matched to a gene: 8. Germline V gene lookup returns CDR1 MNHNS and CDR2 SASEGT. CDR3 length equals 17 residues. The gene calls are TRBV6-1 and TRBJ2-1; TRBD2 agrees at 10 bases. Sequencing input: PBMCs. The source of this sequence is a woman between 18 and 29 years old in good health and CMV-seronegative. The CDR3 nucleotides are TGTGCCAGCAGTGAATTGTTAGCGGGGGGCCTATACAATGAGCAGTTCTTC. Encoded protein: CASSELLAGGLYNEQFF.